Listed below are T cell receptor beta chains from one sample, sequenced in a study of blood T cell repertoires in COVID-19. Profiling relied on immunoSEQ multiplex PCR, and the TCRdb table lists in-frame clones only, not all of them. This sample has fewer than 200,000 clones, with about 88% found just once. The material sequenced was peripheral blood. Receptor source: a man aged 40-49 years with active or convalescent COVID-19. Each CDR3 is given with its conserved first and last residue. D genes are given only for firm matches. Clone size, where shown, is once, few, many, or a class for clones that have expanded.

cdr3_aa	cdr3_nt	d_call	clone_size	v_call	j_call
CASRRGNTYEQYF	TGCGCCAGCAGGAGGGGGAATACCTACGAGCAGTACTTC	-	-	TRBV10-2	TRBJ2-7
CSASIAVKNYGYTF	TGCAGTGCTAGTATTGCAGTTAAGAACTATGGCTACACCTTC	-	-	TRBV20-1	TRBJ1-2
CASSQRQAQPQHF	TGCGCCAGCAGTCAAAGACAGGCTCAGCCCCAGCATTTT	-	-	TRBV23-1	TRBJ1-5
CATSRDPDRAGEQFF	TGTGCCACCAGCAGAGACCCGGACAGGGCTGGTGAGCAGTTCTTC	TRBD1	-	TRBV15	TRBJ2-1
CSATTGVNTEAFF	TGCAGCGCTACGACAGGGGTTAACACTGAAGCTTTCTTT	TRBD1	once	TRBV29-1	TRBJ1-1
CASSAEQTGNYGYTF	TGCGCCAGCAGTGCCGAACAAACAGGGAACTATGGCTACACCTTC	-	once	TRBV4-3	TRBJ1-2
CASTRQGDTGELFF	TGTGCCAGCACCAGACAGGGAGACACCGGGGAGCTGTTTTTT	TRBD1	few	TRBV6-5	TRBJ2-2
CASGGTGDPEKLFF	TGTGCCAGCGGAGGGACAGGGGATCCTGAAAAACTGTTTTTT	TRBD1	-	TRBV9	TRBJ1-4
CASSAGQGLLMNTEAFF	TGTGCCAGCAGCGCGGGACAGGGCCTACTCATGAACACTGAAGCTTTCTTT	TRBD1	-	TRBV9	TRBJ1-1
CASNRLSGAANTGELFF	TGCGCCAGCAACCGATTAAGCGGGGCGGCGAACACCGGGGAGCTGTTTTTT	TRBD2	-	TRBV5-1	TRBJ2-2
CASSFGASVAGTDTQYF	TGTGCCAGCAGCTTCGGGGCTAGCGTAGCGGGCACAGATACGCAGTATTTT	-	-	TRBV7-2	TRBJ2-3
CASSLVGRGVHEQFF	TGCGCCAGCAGCTTGGTAGGCAGGGGAGTACATGAGCAGTTCTTC	-	-	TRBV5-1	TRBJ2-1
CASSQFSSGSTDTQYF	TGTGCCAGCAGCCAATTCTCTAGCGGGAGCACAGATACGCAGTATTTT	TRBD2	-	TRBV3-1/TRBV3-2	TRBJ2-3
CASSLGLAGNYNEQFF	TGCGCCAGCAGCTTGGGGTTAGCGGGGAACTACAATGAGCAGTTCTTC	TRBD2	few	TRBV5-1	TRBJ2-1
CASSFRGQKNTEAFF	TGTGCCAGCAGTTTTAGGGGACAGAAGAACACTGAAGCTTTCTTT	TRBD1	once	TRBV28	TRBJ1-1
CASSIAGALDTQYF	TGTGCCAGTAGTATCGCAGGCGCCCTGGATACGCAGTATTTT	-	-	TRBV19	TRBJ2-3
CASTPGTGGTEAFF	TGTGCCAGCACCCCGGGGACAGGGGGCACTGAAGCTTTCTTT	TRBD1	few	TRBV6-4	TRBJ1-1
CASSVEGGGYTGELFF	TGTGCCAGCAGCGTAGAAGGGGGTGGCTACACCGGGGAGCTGTTTTTT	-	-	TRBV9	TRBJ2-2
CASSVGAGSYEQYF	TGTGCCAGCAGCGTAGGGGCAGGGTCCTACGAGCAGTACTTC	-	few	TRBV9	TRBJ2-7
CASSNPGQGGRAFF	TGTGCCAGCAGTAACCCGGGACAGGGTGGAAGAGCTTTCTTT	TRBD1	-	TRBV6-2/TRBV6-3	TRBJ1-1
CASKMDSYYGYTF	TGCGCCAGCAAAATGGACAGTTACTATGGCTACACCTTC	-	-	TRBV5-1	TRBJ1-2
CASSLDAGSQETQYF	TGTGCCAGCAGCTTGGATGCGGGCTCTCAAGAGACCCAGTACTTC	-	-	TRBV7-2	TRBJ2-5
CASSLEAATEKLFF	TGTGCCAGCAGCTTAGAGGCGGCGACTGAAAAACTGTTTTTT	-	-	TRBV11-3	TRBJ1-4
CASSLASTGGHHYGYTF	TGTGCCAGCAGCTTAGCCTCGACAGGGGGTCATCACTATGGCTACACCTTC	TRBD1	-	TRBV7-2	TRBJ1-2
CASSERGGLGYTF	TGTGCCAGCAGTGAACGTGGTGGCTTAGGCTACACCTTC	-	-	TRBV25-1	TRBJ1-2
CASSLTGGNQPQHF	TGCGCCAGCAGCTTGACAGGGGGCAATCAGCCCCAGCATTTT	TRBD1	-	TRBV5-1	TRBJ1-5
CATSDRGSRVSTDTQYF	TGTGCCACCAGTGATCGAGGCAGCAGGGTGAGCACAGATACGCAGTATTTT	-	-	TRBV24-1	TRBJ2-3
CASSLISDGYTF	TGTGCCAGCAGTTTAATTAGCGATGGCTACACCTTC	-	-	TRBV28	TRBJ1-2
CASSQPGLANHQYF	TGTGCCAGCAGCCAACCGGGACTAGCGAACCACCAGTACTTC	TRBD2	-	TRBV5-6	TRBJ2-7
CASSRTDQETQYF	TGTGCCAGCTCCAGGACAGACCAAGAGACCCAGTACTTC	-	-	TRBV18	TRBJ2-5
CASSPLVQGEDTIYF	TGTGCCAGCAGCCCCCTAGTGCAGGGGGAGGACACCATATATTTT	TRBD1	few	TRBV5-6	TRBJ1-3
CASSPGGTSGMIQFF	TGTGCCAGTAGTCCAGGGGGGACTAGCGGAATGATACAGTTCTTC	TRBD2	-	TRBV19	TRBJ2-1
CASSSVGTDINQPQHF	TGTGCCAGCAGCTCTGTGGGGACAGATATTAATCAGCCCCAGCATTTT	TRBD1	-	TRBV2	TRBJ1-5
CASRIEQGAYSPLHF	TGTGCCAGCAGGATCGAACAGGGGGCTTATTCACCCCTCCACTTT	TRBD1	once	TRBV27	TRBJ1-6
CASSYSFQGVNEQYF	TGTGCCAGCAGTTACTCTTTCCAGGGGGTTAACGAGCAGTACTTC	TRBD1	-	TRBV6-5	TRBJ2-7
CASLGQGAQKLFF	TGTGCCAGCTTGGGACAGGGGGCCCAGAAACTGTTTTTT	TRBD1	-	TRBV2	TRBJ1-4
CASSLRTGGGEKLFF	TGCGCCAGCAGCTTGAGGACAGGGGGGGGTGAAAAACTGTTTTTT	TRBD1	-	TRBV4-1	TRBJ1-4
CASSIGMDRGHGYTF	TGTGCCAGTAGTATCGGCATGGACAGGGGGCATGGCTACACCTTC	TRBD1	-	TRBV19	TRBJ1-2
CASSKAPGTGELFF	TGCGCCAGCAGCAAGGCGCCGGGCACCGGGGAGCTGTTTTTT	-	-	TRBV5-1	TRBJ2-2